Listed below are T cell receptor beta chains from one sample, sequenced in a study of Graves' ophthalmopathy and Graves' hyperthyroidism. TCRdb redid the calling of the multiplex PCR reads with MiXCR, one entry per CDR3 protein. The sample includes about 640,000 distinct CDR3 sequences, over 40% of them seen just once. What was sequenced was peripheral blood. Receptors originate from an adult man with Graves' ophthalmopathy. The CDR3 runs from the conserved cysteine through the conserved F or W.

CDR3aa: CSASQATLPQHF
j_gene: TRBJ1-5
v_gene: TRBV20-1

CDR3aa: CASSPTRNTEETQYF
j_gene: TRBJ2-5
v_gene: TRBV7-3

CDR3aa: CAWNPSDYHDQPQHF
j_gene: TRBJ1-5
v_gene: TRBV7-2

CDR3aa: CSVGSGFSDYGYTF
j_gene: TRBJ1-2
v_gene: TRBV29-1

CDR3aa: CASSYRQGQETQYF
j_gene: TRBJ2-5
v_gene: TRBV6-5

CDR3aa: CASGVDSTEAFF
j_gene: TRBJ1-1
v_gene: TRBV19

CDR3aa: CASSPHRLAGSDTGELFF
j_gene: TRBJ2-2
v_gene: TRBV9

CDR3aa: CASSLAGTGAQPQHF
j_gene: TRBJ1-5
v_gene: TRBV12-3/TRBV12-4

CDR3aa: CASSSGQLNSPLHF
j_gene: TRBJ1-6
v_gene: TRBV9

CDR3aa: CSASQVSGNTIYF
j_gene: TRBJ1-3
v_gene: TRBV20-1

CDR3aa: CASRPDRGLGNQPQHF
j_gene: TRBJ1-5
v_gene: TRBV19

CDR3aa: CATSRDLGPHEKLFF
j_gene: TRBJ1-4
v_gene: TRBV15

CDR3aa: CASSSQGGAAETQYF
j_gene: TRBJ2-5
v_gene: TRBV12-3/TRBV12-4

CDR3aa: CASSMSWMSNTEAFF
j_gene: TRBJ1-1
v_gene: TRBV19

CDR3aa: CASSLGQGAYSVCGTTNEKLFF
j_gene: TRBJ1-4
v_gene: TRBV7-3

CDR3aa: CASSVGVLNSPLHF
j_gene: TRBJ1-6
v_gene: TRBV19

CDR3aa: CASSKGWRRGKTQYF
j_gene: TRBJ2-5
v_gene: TRBV7-2

CDR3aa: CASSWSGENTGELFF
j_gene: TRBJ2-2
v_gene: TRBV10-3

CDR3aa: CASSPKDRGQIRNEKLFF
j_gene: TRBJ1-4
v_gene: TRBV7-9

CDR3aa: CASGGDSQGVYGYTF
j_gene: TRBJ1-2
v_gene: TRBV10-3

CDR3aa: CSAGGWNTEAFF
j_gene: TRBJ1-1
v_gene: TRBV20-1

CDR3aa: CSALGLAEETQYF
j_gene: TRBJ2-5
v_gene: TRBV20-1

CDR3aa: CASSLPQGEQYF
j_gene: TRBJ2-7
v_gene: TRBV12-3/TRBV12-4

CDR3aa: CASSRGPGQGDGELFF
j_gene: TRBJ2-2
v_gene: TRBV7-3

CDR3aa: CASSVGKNTEAFF
j_gene: TRBJ1-1
v_gene: TRBV9

CDR3aa: CASSYSAAIGEQYF
j_gene: TRBJ2-7
v_gene: TRBV6-6

CDR3aa: CASSLVGRSFYGYTF
j_gene: TRBJ1-2
v_gene: TRBV7-2

CDR3aa: CASSPSGTLSYEQYF
j_gene: TRBJ2-7
v_gene: TRBV12-3/TRBV12-4

CDR3aa: CASRTGTGGDEQYF
j_gene: TRBJ2-7
v_gene: TRBV12-3/TRBV12-4

CDR3aa: CASSQAGGSSYEQYF
j_gene: TRBJ2-7
v_gene: TRBV4-2

CDR3aa: CASSQGAGPYGYTF
j_gene: TRBJ1-2
v_gene: TRBV3-1

CDR3aa: CSARGTSGYSYEQYF
j_gene: TRBJ2-7
v_gene: TRBV20-1

CDR3aa: CASSFTGSNTEAFF
j_gene: TRBJ1-1
v_gene: TRBV11-2

CDR3aa: CASSLKARGASGANVLTF
j_gene: TRBJ2-6
v_gene: TRBV7-8

CDR3aa: CATSDPSGDYGYTF
j_gene: TRBJ1-2
v_gene: TRBV24-1

CDR3aa: CASSMSGTVFF
j_gene: TRBJ1-1
v_gene: TRBV19

CDR3aa: CATSRGSGDEKLFF
j_gene: TRBJ1-4
v_gene: TRBV15

CDR3aa: CASSQDNYLKGEQYF
j_gene: TRBJ2-7
v_gene: TRBV4-3

CDR3aa: CASSLAPGGQCGYTF
j_gene: TRBJ1-2
v_gene: TRBV7-9

CDR3aa: CAIKSSRLSPLHF
j_gene: TRBJ1-6
v_gene: TRBV10-3

CDR3aa: CSVGDEGANVLTF
j_gene: TRBJ2-6
v_gene: TRBV29-1

CDR3aa: CASSVHPSDYEQYF
j_gene: TRBJ2-7
v_gene: TRBV9